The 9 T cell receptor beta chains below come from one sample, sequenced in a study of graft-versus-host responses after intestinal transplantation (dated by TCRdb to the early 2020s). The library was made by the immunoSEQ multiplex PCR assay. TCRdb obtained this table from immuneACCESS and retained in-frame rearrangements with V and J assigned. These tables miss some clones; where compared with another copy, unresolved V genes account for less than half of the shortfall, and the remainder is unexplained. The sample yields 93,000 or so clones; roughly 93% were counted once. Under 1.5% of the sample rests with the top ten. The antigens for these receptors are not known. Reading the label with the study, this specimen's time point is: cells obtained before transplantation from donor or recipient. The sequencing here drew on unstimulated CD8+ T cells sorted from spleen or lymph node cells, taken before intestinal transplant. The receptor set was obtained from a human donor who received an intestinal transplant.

CDR3 in DNA: TGTGCCTGGGGTCAAGATGCGAACACTGAAGCTTTCTTT. This sequence encodes CAWGQDANTEAFF. The V and J genes are TRBV30 and TRBJ1-1; D is unresolved. The CDR3 spans 13 residues. Per germline, CDR1 GTSNPN and CDR2 SVGIG (reference sequence). V shed 5 bases and J shed 1 base, with 11 bases lying between them.

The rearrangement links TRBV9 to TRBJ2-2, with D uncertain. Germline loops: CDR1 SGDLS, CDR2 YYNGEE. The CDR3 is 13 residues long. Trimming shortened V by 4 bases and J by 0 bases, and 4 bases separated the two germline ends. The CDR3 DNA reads TGTGCCAGCAGCCCCCCGAACACCGGGGAGCTGTTTTTT. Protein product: CASSPPNTGELFF.

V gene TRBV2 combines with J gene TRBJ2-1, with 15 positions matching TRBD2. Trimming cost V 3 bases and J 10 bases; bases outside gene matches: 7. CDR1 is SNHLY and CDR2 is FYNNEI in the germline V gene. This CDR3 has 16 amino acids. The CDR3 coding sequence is TGTGCCAGCAGTGAGTATGGACTAGCGGGGGGGACCGAGCAGTTCTTC. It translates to CASSEYGLAGGTEQFF.

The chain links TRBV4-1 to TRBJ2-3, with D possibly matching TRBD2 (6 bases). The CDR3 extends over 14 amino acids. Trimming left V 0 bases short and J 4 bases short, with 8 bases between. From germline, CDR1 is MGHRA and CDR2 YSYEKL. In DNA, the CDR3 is TGCGCCAGCAGCCAAGAATCGGGGGCAGATACGCAGTATTTT. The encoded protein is CASSQESGADTQYF.

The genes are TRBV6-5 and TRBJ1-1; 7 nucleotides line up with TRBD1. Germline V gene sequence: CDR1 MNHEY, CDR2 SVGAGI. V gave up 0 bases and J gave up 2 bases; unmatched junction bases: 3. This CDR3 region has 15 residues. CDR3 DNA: TGTGCCAGCAGTTACTCGACAGGGATAAACACTGAAGCTTTCTTT. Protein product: CASSYSTGINTEAFF.

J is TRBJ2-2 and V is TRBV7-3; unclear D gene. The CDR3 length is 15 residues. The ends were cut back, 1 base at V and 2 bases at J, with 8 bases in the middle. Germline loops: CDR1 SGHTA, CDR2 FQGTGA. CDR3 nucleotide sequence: TGTGCCAGCAGCTTAATCGCGGATAACACCGGGGAGCTGTTTTTT. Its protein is CASSLIADNTGELFF. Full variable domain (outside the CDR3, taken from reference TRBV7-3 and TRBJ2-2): GAGVSQTPSNKVTEKGKYVELRCDPISGHTALYWYRQSLGQGPEFLIYFQGTGAADDSGLPNDRFFAVRPEGSVSTLKIQRTERGDSAVYLCASSLIADNTGELFFGEGSRLTVL.

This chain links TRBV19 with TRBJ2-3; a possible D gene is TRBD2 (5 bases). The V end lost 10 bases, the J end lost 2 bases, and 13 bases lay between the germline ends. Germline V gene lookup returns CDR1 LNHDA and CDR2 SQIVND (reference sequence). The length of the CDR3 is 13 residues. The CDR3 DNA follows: TGTGCCACCGCCCCGGACTCCACAGATACGCAGTATTTT. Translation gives CATAPDSTDTQYF.

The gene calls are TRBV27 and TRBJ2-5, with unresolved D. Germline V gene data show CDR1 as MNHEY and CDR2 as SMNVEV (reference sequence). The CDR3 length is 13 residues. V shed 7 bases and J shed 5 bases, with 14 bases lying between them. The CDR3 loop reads CASNPITVETQYF. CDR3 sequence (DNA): TGTGCCAGCAACCCGATAACGGTGGAGACCCAGTACTTC.

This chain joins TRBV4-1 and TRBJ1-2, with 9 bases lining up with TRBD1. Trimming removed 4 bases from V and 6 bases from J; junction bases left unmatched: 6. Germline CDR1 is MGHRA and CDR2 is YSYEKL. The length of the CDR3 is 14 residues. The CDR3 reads CASSPIQGADGYTF. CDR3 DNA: TGCGCCAGCAGCCCCATACAGGGGGCTGATGGCTACACCTTC.